This T cell receptor (beta chain) was recorded in a study of cytomegalovirus exposure and HLA in healthy donors. General observations from the study: Among donors in an Asian-associated ancestry cluster, a later analysis reportedly found fewer N-insertions than the approximately 670-donor mean. Later on, an analysis tied some 17,000 TCR beta sequences to HLA alleles at 0.05 false discovery rate. Roughly uniform sequencing depth across donors was assumed, possibly incorrectly.

This CDR3 has 12 residues. CDR1 is SGHRS, CDR2 YFSETQ, per germline. The junction had 4 bases not matched to a gene; V was cut back by 1 base and J by 12 bases. Researchers ran the PCR with 60 Vbeta and 13 Jbeta primers. Sequenced by immunoSEQ multiplex PCR; TCRdb stores in-frame clones only, minus some. Found here are about 180,000 clones, over 60% of them singletons; the top ten hold around 1.5%. As regards this clone: As yet, its antigen is unknown.

These donors, healthy bone marrow donors, were studied. The source material was PBMCs. V usage is TRBV5-1 and J usage is TRBJ2-4, with 7 bases that match TRBD1. The TCR comes from a man younger than 30 in good health and CMV-seronegative. The CDR3 DNA is TGCGCCAGCAGCTTGACCGGGACAGATCAGTACTTC. This gives the protein CASSLTGTDQYF.